A single sample is the source of the 30 T cell receptor beta chains below, sequenced in a study of T cell responses to AZD1222 COVID-19 vaccine. The data were produced by immunoSEQ multiplex PCR, yet TCRdb's version contains in-frame clones alone and is incomplete. This repertoire shows around 140,000 clones, about nine tenths found once; its top ten account for roughly 1.5%. The sample consisted of peripheral blood, taken 28 days after the second AZD1222 dose. The receptors derive from an adult who received the AZD1222 COVID-19 vaccine.

The chain couples TRBV12-3 or TRBV12-4 to TRBJ2-5; D may be TRBD1 (5 bases). This CDR3 comprises 13 residues. Trimming removed 7 bases from V and 5 bases from J, with 14 bases in between. The CDR3 loop is CASTLVGVETQYF. The DNA of the CDR3 is TGTGCCAGCACCCTCGTAGGGGTGGAGACCCAGTACTTC.

On this clone: The junction departs from germline at one end; a sequencing error may be responsible. The V and J genes are TRBV15 and TRBJ2-1; a weak D match, TRBD2 (6 bases). CDR1 is LNHNV, CDR2 YYDKDF, per germline (reference sequence). There are 16 residues in the CDR3. CDR3 nucleotides: TGTGCCACCAGCAGGTCATCACGGGACTCCAACAATGAGCAGTTCTTC. Its protein is CATSRSSRDSNNEQFF.

The chain carries TRBV2 and TRBJ2-5; D is possibly TRBD2 (7 bases). Trimming shortened V by 8 bases and J by 5 bases, and 21 bases separated the two germline ends. Germline V gives CDR1 SNHLY, CDR2 FYNNEI. The CDR3 is 15 amino acids. DNA of the CDR3: TGTGCCAGCCATTCGGGGGGCATCCGACGGGAGACCCAGTACTTC. Translated: CASHSGGIRRETQYF.

This rearrangement joins TRBV2 to TRBJ2-5; tentatively, D is TRBD1 (6 bases). Germline lookup yields CDR1 SNHLY and CDR2 FYNNEI. There are 13 residues in the CDR3. Trimming shortened V by 6 bases and J by 1 base, and 9 bases separated the two germline ends. This CDR3 is CASRNRAQETQYF. The CDR3 region has the DNA TGTGCCAGCAGAAACAGGGCCCAAGAGACCCAGTACTTC.

The CDR3 DNA is TGTGCCAGCAGCCACTATTTCTCGGGAGGGCCTTCTCTTAACGAGCAGTACTTC. This codes for CASSHYFSGGPSLNEQYF. V is TRBV3-1 (or the pseudogene TRBV3-2) and J is TRBJ2-7; TRBD2 agrees at 8 bases. This CDR3 contains 18 residues. The V and J ends lost 3 bases and 5 bases, in that order; junction bases with no gene match: 18. Germline V gene data show CDR1 as LGHDT and CDR2 as YNNKEL (reference sequence).

This clone occurred once. The V gene is TRBV29-1, the J gene TRBJ2-3; D is uncertain. Germline V gene lookup returns CDR1 SQVTM and CDR2 ANQGSEA. With 5 bases removed from V and 4 bases from J, the gap between germline ends came to 10 bases. This CDR3 has 12 residues. The CDR3 loop is CSVTVAADTQYF. The CDR3 DNA reads TGCAGCGTTACGGTAGCAGCAGATACGCAGTATTTT.

The J gene is TRBJ1-2, the V gene TRBV28; 7 bases agree with TRBD1. The V gene's germline CDR1 is MDHEN and CDR2 SYDVKM. J lost 5 bases, V lost 5 bases, and 11 bases had no gene match. This CDR3 comprises 15 residues. Written as DNA, the CDR3 is TGTGCCAGCAGTATTACTACGGACAGGCCTTATGGCTACACCTTC. Encoded protein: CASSITTDRPYGYTF.

This clone was found a few times. J is TRBJ1-5 and V is TRBV28; D unresolved. The V and J ends lost 4 bases and 9 bases respectively, with 7 bases between them. CDR3 length: 11 amino acids. Germline-derived CDR1 and CDR2 are MDHEN and SYDVKM. The DNA for the CDR3 is TGTGCCAGCAGTTCCACTCGGCCCCAGCATTTT. This encodes CASSSTRPQHF.

The chain employs TRBV2 and TRBJ1-5, with D unresolved. The CDR3 has 15 residues. The germline V gene encodes CDR1 SNHLY and CDR2 FYNNEI. With 8 bases removed from V and 0 bases from J, the gap between germline ends came to 14 bases. The DNA for the CDR3 is TGTGCCAGCGACGGAGCTGCCAATAGCAATCAGCCCCAGCATTTT. Translation gives CASDGAANSNQPQHF.

The V gene is TRBV30, the J gene TRBJ1-1; maybe TRBD1 (5 bases). The CDR3 has 15 amino acids. V lost 5 bases to trimming and J lost 1 base, with 17 bases between them. In germline, CDR1 is GTSNPN, CDR2 SVGIG (reference sequence). The DNA of the CDR3 is TGTGCCTGGGAGGGCCAGGGAGGATCGAACACTGAAGCTTTCTTT. It yields the protein CAWEGQGGSNTEAFF.

The chain joins TRBV20-1 to TRBJ1-1; D unclear. Trimming stripped 8 bases from V and 4 bases from J, with 11 bases between. The CDR3 loop spans 11 amino acids. Germline values: CDR1 DFQATT, CDR2 SNEGSKA (reference sequence). CDR3 amino acids: CSPRRITEAFF. As DNA, the CDR3 is TGCAGTCCCCGACGGATCACTGAAGCTTTCTTT.

The CDR3 sequence is CAGSVSPKGAQYF. CDR3 bases: TGTGCCGGTAGCGTATCCCCAAAAGGGGCCCAGTACTTC. V and J are TRBV30 and TRBJ2-5; D possibly matches TRBD1 or TRBD2 (5 bases each). CDR3 length: 13 residues. V was clipped by 8 bases and J by 9 bases, with 22 bases between them. Germline CDR1 is GTSNPN and CDR2 is SVGIG (reference sequence).

The chain employs TRBV4-1 and TRBJ2-3; 7 bases map to TRBD1. This CDR3 region has 15 residues. CDR1 is MGHRA and CDR2 is YSYEKL in the germline V gene. V shed 0 bases, J shed 6 bases, and the junction held 6 bases outside the gene matches. Written as DNA, the CDR3 is TGCGCCAGCAGCCAAGAATACGTCAGGGGGGATACGCAGTATTTT. This sequence encodes CASSQEYVRGDTQYF.

The chain has TRBV5-1 and TRBJ2-3; D unresolved. Per germline, CDR1 SGHRS and CDR2 YFSETQ. The V and J ends lost 4 bases and 7 bases respectively, with 13 bases between them. CDR3 length: 13 residues. DNA of the CDR3: TGCGCCAGCAGCCCCCCCAGCGATTATACGCAGTATTTT. Protein: CASSPPSDYTQYF.

The chain links TRBV7-2 to TRBJ2-5; the match to TRBD2 covers 11 bases. The length of the CDR3 is 17 residues. Trimming cost V 5 bases and J 1 base; bases outside gene matches: 9. In germline, CDR1 is SGHTA, CDR2 FQGNSA. This CDR3 reads CASSISGRALIQETQYF. The CDR3 DNA reads as TGTGCCAGCAGCATTAGCGGGAGGGCCCTTATCCAAGAGACCCAGTACTTC.

V and J are TRBV5-1 and TRBJ1-4; perhaps TRBD1 as D (5 bases). Trimming left V 0 bases short and J 0 bases short, with 9 bases between. CDR1 and CDR2 (germline): SGHRS, YFSETQ. The CDR3 is 16 amino acids. CDR3 region: CASSLATGATNEKLFF. The CDR3 DNA sequence: TGCGCCAGCAGCTTGGCTACAGGCGCAACTAATGAAAAACTGTTTTTT.

The CDR3 sequence is CASSRRTGNQPQHF. The CDR3 coding sequence is TGTGCCAGCAGTCGCCGGACAGGGAATCAGCCCCAGCATTTT. V gene TRBV2 combines with J gene TRBJ1-5, with TRBD1 matching 8 bases. V dropped 5 bases and J dropped 4; count of bases not matched to a gene: 4. The CDR3 extends over 14 amino acids. Germline-derived CDR1 and CDR2 are SNHLY and FYNNEI. Combining the CDR3 with reference TRBV2 and TRBJ1-5 gives the whole variable domain EPEVTQTPSHQVTQMGQEVILRCVPISNHLYFYWYRQILGQKVEFLVSFYNNEISEKSEIFDDQFSVERPDGSNFTLKIRSTKLEDSAMYFCASSRRTGNQPQHFGDGTRLSIL.

V is TRBV5-1 and J is TRBJ1-4, with 8 bases lining up with TRBD1. Germline V gene data show CDR1 as SGHRS and CDR2 as YFSETQ. The ends lost 4 bases at V and 8 bases at J; junction bases unmatched: 7. The CDR3 has 14 amino acids. The DNA for the CDR3 is TGCGCCAGCAGCCAGGACAGGGTAAAGGAAAAACTGTTTTTT. The encoded protein is CASSQDRVKEKLFF.

V gene TRBV27 combines with J gene TRBJ1-2, with 8 bases matching TRBD1. Trimming took 6 bases from V and 6 from J; bases not matched to a gene: 6. CDR3 size: 13 residues. CDR1 is MNHEY, CDR2 SMNVEV, per germline (reference sequence). As DNA, the CDR3 is TGTGCCAGCAGCCACAGGGGGTACCATGGCTACACCTTC. It yields the protein CASSHRGYHGYTF.

CDR3 bases: TGTGCCAGCAGCTTCGGACAGGGGCTGGGCTACGAGCAGTACTTC. Residues: CASSFGQGLGYEQYF. V usage is TRBV7-2 and J usage is TRBJ2-7; 9 bases fit TRBD1. This CDR3 comprises 15 residues. V lost 3 bases, J lost 3 bases, and 6 bases stayed unmatched. CDR1 is SGHTA and CDR2 is FQGNSA in the germline V gene.

V gene TRBV28 combines with J gene TRBJ2-2; TRBD2 agrees at 9 bases. V trimming: 2 bases; J trimming: 2 bases; junction bases outside the gene matches: 15. This CDR3 is 20 amino acids long. Germline V gene lookup returns CDR1 MDHEN and CDR2 SYDVKM. In DNA, the CDR3 is TGTGCCAGCAGTTTACTTCAACTAGCGGGCACAAATTTAAACACCGGGGAGCTGTTTTTT. It is translated as CASSLLQLAGTNLNTGELFF.

V gene TRBV19 combines with J gene TRBJ2-1, with 7 bases aligning to TRBD2. The ends lost 5 bases at V and 4 bases at J; junction bases unmatched: 11. CDR3 length equals 16 residues. Germline V gives CDR1 LNHDA, CDR2 SQIVND (reference sequence). DNA for the CDR3: TGTGCCAGTAGTGCCCTACTGGGAGGGCCTTACAATGAGCAGTTCTTC. Protein sequence: CASSALLGGPYNEQFF.

The chain combines TRBV4-1 with TRBJ1-5; possibly TRBD1 for D (5 bases). V gave up 4 bases and J gave up 2 bases, with 12 bases separating them. Germline V gives CDR1 MGHRA, CDR2 YSYEKL. The CDR3 is 15 residues long. CDR3 nucleotides: TGCGCCAGCAGCCCGCTAGGGGTACGCAATCAGCCCCAGCATTTT. Its translation: CASSPLGVRNQPQHF.

V and J are TRBV6-5 and TRBJ1-2, with a possible D match to TRBD1 (6 bases). The CDR3 consists of 12 residues. V lost 8 bases and J lost 8, with 15 bases in between. The germline gives CDR1 MNHEY, CDR2 SVGAGI. In DNA form, the CDR3 reads TGTGCCAGCGTAAACAGGGCTTTCGGCTACACCTTC. This gives the protein CASVNRAFGYTF.

This clone was seen just once. The rearrangement uses TRBV2 and TRBJ2-2; D might be TRBD1 or TRBD2, each matching 6 bases. The CDR3 length is 14 residues. Trimming stripped 8 bases from V and 4 bases from J, with 14 bases between. CDR1 and CDR2 from the germline V gene are SNHLY and FYNNEI. In DNA form, the CDR3 reads TGTGCCAGCGCGGGGAACAGGGTCACCGGGGAGCTGTTTTTT. This sequence encodes CASAGNRVTGELFF.

In its sample, this clone was seen a few times. The chain has TRBV29-1 and TRBJ2-1; TRBD2 matches 7 bases. Germline V lookup: CDR1 SQVTM, CDR2 ANQGSEA. CDR3 length: 15 amino acids. The trim removed 3 bases at V and 1 base at J, leaving 6 bases unmatched. The CDR3 bases are TGCAGCGTTGACGAATCTAGCGGTTCCTACAATGAGCAGTTCTTC. It encodes CSVDESSGSYNEQFF.

The chain employs TRBV4-2 and TRBJ2-3; 10 bases agree with TRBD1. Unmatched junction bases numbered 1, after V lost 0 bases and J lost 1 base. Germline V gene sequence: CDR1 LGHNA, CDR2 YNFKEQ. The CDR3 length is 16 residues. CDR3 in DNA: TGTGCCAGCAGCCAAGAGACAGGGGGCGGCACAGATACGCAGTATTTT. Its translation: CASSQETGGGTDTQYF.

V usage is TRBV6-4 and J usage is TRBJ2-2; D possibly uses TRBD1 or TRBD2 (5 bases each). This CDR3 is 14 amino acids long. The germline V gene encodes CDR1 MRHNA and CDR2 SNTAGT. V was cut by 6 bases and J by 5 bases, with 13 bases left in between. The CDR3 is CASRLGRLTGELFF. The DNA of the CDR3 is TGTGCCAGCAGATTGGGACGGTTAACCGGGGAGCTGTTTTTT.

The count of this clone is one. V usage is TRBV11-2 and J usage is TRBJ2-5, with 7 bases that match TRBD2. The CDR3 length is 14 residues. Trimming removed 1 base from V and 5 bases from J; junction bases left unmatched: 4. The V gene's germline CDR1 is SGHAT and CDR2 FQNNGV. CDR3 sequence (DNA): TGTGCCAGCAGCTTAGTCACTAGCGCGGAGACCCAGTACTTC. Its protein product is CASSLVTSAETQYF. Filled out from reference TRBV11-2 and TRBJ2-5, the complete variable domain reads EAGVAQSPRYKIIEKRQSVAFWCNPISGHATLYWYQQILGQGPKLLIQFQNNGVVDDSQLPKDRFSAERLKGVDSTLKIQPAKLEDSAVYLCASSLVTSAETQYFGPGTRLLVL.

This rearrangement joins TRBV19 to TRBJ2-7, with D possibly TRBD2 on 5 matching bases. Germline V lookup: CDR1 LNHDA, CDR2 SQIVND (reference sequence). This CDR3 contains 14 residues. Trimming took 6 bases from V and 6 from J, leaving 18 bases between them. The CDR3: CASSFGLSLGEQYF. CDR3 bases: TGTGCCAGTAGCTTCGGACTGAGTCTGGGCGAGCAGTACTTC.